The TCR beta chain described here comes from a study of T-cell memory formation after mild COVID-19. Using its own MiXCR run on the 5' RACE reads, TCRdb lists one record per CDR3 protein. Counted here are around 370,000 distinct CDR3 sequences, 20% to 25% occurring once; the ten biggest clones make up approximately 12%. Details on this clonotype: Its antigen is undetermined.

V dropped 2 bases and J dropped 0 bases, with 12 bases sitting between them. Germline values: CDR1 SGHDT, CDR2 YYEEEE. CDR3 length: 15 amino acids. Whole-study findings and limits: Nothing showed for sure that second-wave clones peaking on day 37 were SARS-CoV-2 specific. The study detected some responding clones in pre-infection memory, suggesting cross-reactive memory joined. CD4+ clones that contracted lay mainly in CM and EM; CD8+ ones lay in EMRA.

The sequence was collected from an adult woman who had mild COVID-19 (a few samples of this study predate the infection). Cell type and time point are not known. Sequencing input: PBMCs or a T cell subset sorted from them (not recorded which). The chain carries TRBV5-6 and TRBJ2-7; unclear D gene. The chain's CDR3 is CASSFAASYSYEQYF. The CDR3 DNA reads as TGTGCCAGCAGCTTTGCGGCCTCCTACTCCTACGAGCAGTACTTC.